These T cell receptor beta chains were read from a single sample in a study of blood T cell repertoires in COVID-19. The repertoire was sequenced with immunoSEQ multiplex PCR; TCRdb's copy has only in-frame clones and lacks some. The repertoire holds 110,000 to 150,000 clones, around 87% seen once, with approximately 10% in the top ten. Sequences were obtained from PBMCs or T cells enriched from blood (not recorded which). These receptor sequences come from a man in his sixties who had recovered from COVID-19. Each CDR3 is given with its conserved first and last residue.

j_gene	v_gene	CDR3aa
TRBJ2-7	TRBV18	CASSRDRFEQYF
TRBJ1-2	TRBV7-3	CASSPRTDSIYGYTF
TRBJ1-6	TRBV5-1	CASSTGGPPLHF
TRBJ1-1	TRBV5-1	CASGAATSANTEAFF
TRBJ1-2	TRBV27	CASSKVASYGYTF
TRBJ1-5	TRBV7-9	CASSLSGQGSQPQHF
TRBJ2-5	TRBV5-1	CASSLGTGEGETQYF
TRBJ2-7	TRBV2	CASREQGPSYEQYF
TRBJ1-6	TRBV15	CATSISEGALHF
TRBJ1-1	TRBV5-1	CASSFDRVQAFF
TRBJ2-2	TRBV7-2	CASSLALSSGRSTGELFF
TRBJ2-2	TRBV5-6	CASSQSGGPTGELFF
TRBJ2-7	TRBV30	CAWRWGLENEQYF
TRBJ2-1	TRBV7-9	CASSLGAYNEQFF
TRBJ1-4	TRBV12-3/TRBV12-4	CASSLFLNEKLFF
TRBJ1-2	TRBV2	CASTGAGYGYTF
TRBJ2-5	TRBV5-1	CASSLEELGGRRAQYF
TRBJ1-1	TRBV19	CASGDDRFRTEAFF
TRBJ2-1	TRBV7-3	CASSLRLSGYNEQFF
TRBJ2-3	TRBV10-1	CASSDGLAGGPDTQYF
TRBJ2-7	TRBV18	CASSPTSGGSSSYEQYF
TRBJ2-5	TRBV7-6	CASSSAGTGGEETQYF
TRBJ2-3	TRBV5-1	CASSTSGGDTQYF
TRBJ1-2	TRBV30	CAWSPGAGYTF
TRBJ2-3	TRBV30	CAWSRIAGGLSTDTQYF
TRBJ2-1	TRBV28	CASSLGWNDEQFF
TRBJ2-7	TRBV11-2	CASSSSLAGTYEQYF
TRBJ2-1	TRBV7-6	CASSLGSGRINEQFF
TRBJ1-6	TRBV5-4	CASSLGQWNSPLHF
TRBJ2-2	TRBV27	CASSPLSLHNTGELFF
TRBJ2-7	TRBV14	CASSQANRVYEQYF
TRBJ2-5	TRBV5-4	CASSLTGMETQYF
TRBJ2-5	TRBV10-2	CASSSGNKETQYF
TRBJ2-2	TRBV5-1	CASSLRTGNTGELFF
TRBJ2-6	TRBV14	CASSQELGRNGANVLTF
TRBJ1-2	TRBV12-3/TRBV12-4	CASSQGFGYTF
TRBJ1-2	TRBV5-5	CASSLWTGDFYGYTF